The 24 T cell receptor beta chains below come from one sample, sequenced in a study of type 1 and type 2 diabetes patients. PCR was run on genomic DNA. A primer set of 30 forward and 13 reverse primers amplified the CDR3. Each CDR3 protein is one row after TCRdb ran MiXCR on the multiplex PCR reads. The sample includes a few hundred thousand distinct CDR3 sequences, around 47% of them seen just once. The source material was peripheral blood mononuclear cells (PBMCs). All receptors derive from a man between 18 and 35 years old with type 2 diabetes.

The chain carries TRBV28 and TRBJ1-2; no clear D. Germline V gene data show CDR1 as MDHEN and CDR2 as SYDVKM. The V end lost 6 bases, the J end lost 5 bases, and 13 bases lay between the germline ends. The CDR3 is 13 residues long. For the CDR3, the DNA is TGTGCCAGCAGGGGGTCCGGAGTGTATGGCTACACCTTC. Translated, it gives CASRGSGVYGYTF.

CDR3 amino acids: CATSTMSGEGTEAQYF. The DNA of the CDR3 is TGTGCCACCAGCACAATGAGCGGGGAAGGGACGGAGGCCCAGTACTTC. This chain links TRBV24-1 with TRBJ2-5; 7 bases match TRBD2. This CDR3 comprises 16 residues. Germline CDR1 and CDR2: KGHDR and SFDVKD. Trimming removed 7 bases from V and 9 bases from J; junction bases left unmatched: 19.

On this clonotype: Relative to the germline gene, one junction end is altered; a read error may explain this. V is TRBV13 and J is TRBJ1-6; D remains unclear. The CDR3 runs to 13 residues. Germline CDR1 and CDR2: PRHDT and FYEKMQ (reference sequence). This CDR3 reads CATSRGVDSPLHF. CDR3 DNA: TGTGCCACCAGCAGAGGAGTCGATTCACCCCTCCACTTT. The variable domain in full, with the rest retrieved from reference TRBV13 and TRBJ1-6, is AAGVIQSPRHLIKEKRETATLKCYPIPRHDTVYWYQQGPGQDPQFLISFYEKMQSDKGSIPDRFSAQQFSDYHSELNMSSLELGDSALYFCATSRGVDSPLHFGNGTRLTVT.

This sequence joins TRBV7-2 and TRBJ2-7; D remains ambiguous. The CDR3 covers 13 residues. Germline CDR1 SGHTA, CDR2 FQGNSA. V lost 4 bases, J lost 2 bases, and 9 bases lay in between. The CDR3 DNA reads TGTGCCAGCAGCTGGTTAGGGCCCTACGAGCAGTACTTC. It codes for CASSWLGPYEQYF.

The chain is built from TRBV6-1 and TRBJ2-7, with D unresolved. Germline CDR1 MNHNS, CDR2 SASEGT. The CDR3 is 14 residues long. Trimming pared 5 bases from V and 2 bases from J, leaving 13 bases between. Here the CDR3 reads CASSYQSLPYEQYF. The CDR3 DNA follows: TGTGCCAGCAGTTACCAGAGTCTGCCCTACGAGCAGTACTTC.

The chain employs TRBV12-3 or TRBV12-4 and TRBJ1-1, with a weak D call TRBD1 (5 bases). Trimming took off 3 bases at V and 10 bases at J, with 15 bases between the two ends. This CDR3 spans 13 amino acids. The CDR3 spells CASSFGQGLVAFF. The DNA of the CDR3 is TGTGCCAGCAGTTTCGGGCAGGGCCTGGTAGCTTTCTTT.

The chain combines TRBV7-9 with TRBJ1-2, with D maybe TRBD1 (5 bases). CDR1 is SEHNR and CDR2 is FQNEAQ in the germline V gene (reference sequence). CDR3 length: 13 amino acids. V was trimmed by 5 bases and J by 4 bases, leaving 11 bases between them. The CDR3 reads CASSALQGYGYTF. CDR3 in DNA: TGTGCCAGCAGCGCACTCCAGGGCTATGGCTACACCTTC.

This clonotype was picked up a small number of times. The V and J genes are TRBV12-5 and TRBJ1-4, with TRBD1 matching 10 bases. The junction had 4 bases not matched to a gene; V was cut back by 5 bases and J by 7 bases. This CDR3 is 14 amino acids long. Germline assignment: CDR1 LGHNT and CDR2 FRNRAP. The DNA of the CDR3 is TGTGCTAGTGGTGTTGGGGACAGGGGTGAAAAACTGTTTTTT. This translates into CASGVGDRGEKLFF.

This clonotype was counted at least ten times. The chain uses TRBV2 and TRBJ2-1; 7 positions match TRBD2. The V and J ends lost 1 base and 6 bases, in that order; junction bases with no gene match: 12. Germline values: CDR1 SNHLY, CDR2 FYNNEI. This CDR3 has 17 residues. The CDR3 spells CASSEGVSGTILNEQFF. The CDR3 nucleotides are TGTGCCAGCAGTGAAGGTGTATCGGGGACTATACTCAATGAGCAGTTCTTC. The full variable domain, in which reference TRBV2 and TRBJ2-1 provide the parts outside the CDR3, is EPEVTQTPSHQVTQMGQEVILRCVPISNHLYFYWYRQILGQKVEFLVSFYNNEISEKSEIFDDQFSVERPDGSNFTLKIRSTKLEDSAMYFCASSEGVSGTILNEQFFGPGTRLTVL.

The chain recombines TRBV7-3 with TRBJ1-4; D is perhaps TRBD1 (5 bases). The CDR3 consists of 16 residues. The V gene lost 5 bases and the J gene lost 4 bases, with 17 bases spanning the gap. Germline V lookup: CDR1 SGHTA, CDR2 FQGTGA. DNA for the CDR3: TGTGCCAGCAGCCCCACCCGACAGAAACATAATGAAAAACTGTTTTTT. This codes for CASSPTRQKHNEKLFF. Full variable domain (rest looked up from reference TRBV7-3 and TRBJ1-4): GAGVSQTPSNKVTEKGKYVELRCDPISGHTALYWYRQSLGQGPEFLIYFQGTGAADDSGLPNDRFFAVRPEGSVSTLKIQRTERGDSAVYLCASSPTRQKHNEKLFFGSGTQLSVL.

A few counts support this clonotype. This chain uses TRBV20-1 with TRBJ1-1; D gene unclear. Germline assignment: CDR1 DFQATT and CDR2 SNEGSKA (reference sequence). The length of the CDR3 is 13 residues. Here the CDR3 reads CSVLWEGNTEAFF. For the CDR3, the DNA is TGCAGCGTTCTCTGGGAGGGGAACACTGAAGCTTTCTTT.

The chain carries TRBV7-8 and TRBJ2-5; 7 bases line up with TRBD2. The CDR3 covers 16 residues. The germline CDR1 and CDR2 sequences are SGHVS and FQNEAQ. J gave up 2 bases and V 5 bases, and 11 bases lay outside the gene matches. The CDR3 DNA follows: TGTGCCAGCAGCACCCTAAGCGGGGCCCCACAAGAGACCCAGTACTTC. Encoded protein: CASSTLSGAPQETQYF.

In this sample, this clonotype turned up a few times. The V call is TRBV13, the J call TRBJ2-7, with TRBD1 matching 9 bases. The J segment lost 5 bases and the V segment lost 5 bases, leaving 7 bases of the junction unmatched. Germline lookup yields CDR1 PRHDT and CDR2 FYEKMQ (reference sequence). CDR3 length: 14 amino acids. The CDR3 DNA reads as TGTGCCAGCAGCAAAGGACAGGGGAGGAACGAGCAGTACTTC. Its translation: CASSKGQGRNEQYF.

The rearrangement joins TRBV6-4 to TRBJ2-3, with 9 bases aligning to TRBD2. The CDR3 extends over 15 amino acids. The germline gives CDR1 MRHNA, CDR2 SNTAGT. V lost 6 bases and J lost 9; bases outside the gene matches: 13. The CDR3 coding sequence is TGTGCCAGCAGAATCCCCAGACTAGCGGCCGGAACGCAGTATTTT. This gives the protein CASRIPRLAAGTQYF.

To note about this clonotype: Germline and junction disagree at one end, which may indicate a read error. The gene calls are TRBV19 and TRBJ1-1, with unresolved D. CDR3 size: 11 residues. Germline V gives CDR1 LNHDA, CDR2 SQIVND (reference sequence). CDR3 DNA: TGTGCCAGTAGTATACGGAGTGAAGCTCTCTTT. The encoded protein is CASSIRSEALF.

This clonotype was found many times. The gene calls are TRBV30 and TRBJ2-7; D not resolved. CDR3 length: 15 residues. V lost 1 base to trimming and J lost 1 base, with 14 bases between them. Germline loops: CDR1 GTSNPN, CDR2 SVGIG (reference sequence). This CDR3 reads CAWSGSVFFSYEQYF. The CDR3 nucleotides read TGTGCCTGGAGTGGCAGTGTGTTTTTTTCCTACGAGCAGTACTTC.

This clonotype was counted a few times. The chain couples TRBV2 to TRBJ2-5; 11 bases are shared with TRBD1. The CDR3 loop spans 15 amino acids. The V gene's germline CDR1 is SNHLY and CDR2 FYNNEI. V was clipped by 5 bases and J by 5 bases; unmatched bases: 7. In DNA, the CDR3 is TGTGCCAGCAGTCCGGACAGGGGGCGCGGGGAGACCCAGTACTTC. Its translation is CASSPDRGRGETQYF.

This clonotype has just a few counts. The rearrangement links TRBV7-6 to TRBJ1-6; D gene unclear. Germline CDR1 reads SGHVS; CDR2 reads FNYEAQ. The CDR3 consists of 15 residues. The germline V and J ends were trimmed by 5 bases and 3 bases, with 11 bases remaining between them. DNA of the CDR3: TGTGCCAGCAGCCACGACGCAGACTATAATTCACCCCTCCACTTT. It yields the protein CASSHDADYNSPLHF.

This clonotype has only a few counts. The chain combines TRBV29-1 with TRBJ2-1, with D possibly matching TRBD2 (5 bases). Germline loops: CDR1 SQVTM, CDR2 ANQGSEA. Trimming took 3 bases from V and 1 from J, leaving 10 bases between them. The CDR3 runs to 14 residues. The CDR3 is CSVDTRGSYNEQFF. The CDR3 DNA follows: TGCAGCGTTGATACTCGGGGTTCCTACAATGAGCAGTTCTTC.

The chain links TRBV6-6 to TRBJ1-6; D unclear. The germline V gene has CDR1 MNHNY and CDR2 SVGAGI (reference sequence). The CDR3 covers 14 residues. Trimming stripped 8 bases from V and 7 bases from J, with 15 bases between. The CDR3 DNA is TGTGCCAGCTATGGGCCGGATTGGAATTCACCCCTCCACTTT. Amino acid sequence: CASYGPDWNSPLHF.

Of note for this clonotype: At one end the junction does not follow the germline gene, possibly because of a read error. The V and J genes are TRBV5-1 and TRBJ2-7, with D unresolved. The CDR3 contains 12 residues. CDR1 is SGHRS, CDR2 YFSETQ, per germline. The CDR3 is CATSRDEYEQYF. CDR3 nucleotides: TGCGCCACCAGCAGAGACGAATACGAGCAGTACTTC.

This rearrangement joins TRBV19 to TRBJ2-7; weak D call: TRBD1 (5 bases). The V end was cut by 6 bases, the J end by 0 bases, with 12 bases between. Per the germline V gene, CDR1 is LNHDA and CDR2 is SQIVND (reference sequence). CDR3 length: 14 amino acids. CDR3 amino acids: CASRPRATSYEQYF. For the CDR3, the DNA is TGTGCCAGTAGGCCCAGGGCCACCTCCTACGAGCAGTACTTC.

As regards this clonotype: A much larger clone sits a single nucleotide away, making a read error possible. The rearrangement uses TRBV10-3 and TRBJ2-7, with a possible D match to TRBD1 (6 bases). V was clipped by 3 bases and J by 3 bases, with 6 bases between them. Germline loops: CDR1 ENHRY, CDR2 SYGVKD. The CDR3 loop spans 12 amino acids. CDR3 in amino acids: CAISDRGYEQYF. CDR3 coding DNA: TGTGCCATCAGTGACAGGGGCTACGAGCAGTACTTC.

The V call is TRBV27, the J call TRBJ1-1; D ambiguous. The CDR3 loop spans 13 amino acids. The germline gives CDR1 MNHEY, CDR2 SMNVEV (reference sequence). The V end lost 9 bases, the J end lost 1 base, and 12 bases lay between the germline ends. The CDR3 sequence: CASGMAGNTEAFF. Here the CDR3 DNA reads TGTGCCAGTGGAATGGCGGGGAACACTGAAGCTTTCTTT.